This entry lists 30 T cell receptor beta chains sequenced from one sample in a study of blood T cells in healthy people across ages. The second PCR ran about 6 to 12 cycles with a sample-barcoded 5' primer and J-beta primers. TCRdb itself ran the 5' RACE reads through MiXCR, one entry per CDR3 protein. The sample holds more than 900,000 distinct CDR3 sequences; 20% to 25% are singletons and the top ten take around 0.75%. These records were also assigned to another study, of T cells of mothers and their children.

Source material: blood. The source is a girl aged 2 to 10 in good health.

The chain employs TRBV4-1 and TRBJ2-1, with D hard to call. V was cut by 2 bases and J by 6 bases, with 14 bases left in between. From germline, CDR1 is MGHRA and CDR2 YSYEKL. The CDR3 loop spans 15 amino acids. The CDR3 sequence is CASSQRSPATNEQFF. The CDR3 nucleotides read TGCGCCAGCAGCCAAAGATCGCCGGCGACCAATGAGCAGTTCTTC.

The rearrangement joins TRBV3-1 to TRBJ2-1, with TRBD1 matching 8 bases. Germline V gives CDR1 LGHDT, CDR2 YNNKEL (reference sequence). The CDR3 contains 15 residues. J lost 4 bases, V lost 6 bases, and 8 bases had no gene match. CDR3 protein: CASRATGTGYNEQFF. The DNA for the CDR3 is TGTGCCAGCAGAGCAACCGGGACAGGATACAATGAGCAGTTCTTC.

This rearrangement joins TRBV10-3 to TRBJ2-5; 7 bases fit TRBD2. Gene TRBJ2-7 matches the end of the DNA better, so the J call may be wrong. CDR3 length equals 16 residues. The germline gives CDR1 ENHRY, CDR2 SYGVKD. The CDR3 here is CAISEGPAGTSYEQYF. In nucleotides, the CDR3 is TGTGCCATCAGTGAGGGTCCAGCGGGAACCTCCTACGAGCAGTACTTC.

This clonotype was seen repeatedly, ten times or more. A read error may account for a junction end that differs from germline. V usage is TRBV5-1 and J usage is TRBJ2-1; D call uncertain. Germline loops: CDR1 SGHRS, CDR2 YFSETQ. This CDR3 is 13 amino acids long. In nucleotides, the CDR3 is TGTGCCAGCAGCTCGACCAGAGGAAATGAGCAGTTCTTC. Amino acid sequence: CASSSTRGNEQFF.

This clonotype was detected a few times. This rearrangement joins TRBV12-3 or TRBV12-4 to TRBJ1-1; D is uncertain. The CDR3 length is 16 residues. Trimming stripped 3 bases from V and 0 bases from J, with 14 bases between. The CDR3 loop is CASSFEAGKMNTEAFF. Here the CDR3 DNA reads TGTGCCAGCAGTTTTGAGGCAGGAAAGATGAACACTGAAGCTTTCTTT.

There are a few counts of this clonotype. The chain links TRBV25-1 to TRBJ1-5; D might be TRBD1 (6 bases). This CDR3 spans 14 amino acids. Trimming pared 5 bases from V and 7 bases from J, leaving 15 bases between. Germline values: CDR1 MGHDK, CDR2 SYGVNS. This CDR3 is CASSSQGKGQPQHF. Here the CDR3 DNA reads TGTGCCAGCAGTTCCCAGGGGAAGGGACAGCCCCAGCATTTT.

The chain is built from TRBV11-2 and TRBJ1-2, with TRBD1 matching 10 bases. The CDR3 spans 16 residues. The germline gives CDR1 SGHAT, CDR2 FQNNGV. Trimming took 5 bases from V and 1 from J; bases not matched to a gene: 7. The DNA for the CDR3 is TGTGCCAGCAGCCCCAGACAGGGGGCACATAACTATGGCTACACCTTC. It codes for CASSPRQGAHNYGYTF.

The chain combines TRBV29-1 with TRBJ1-2; D ambiguous. Germline V gene lookup returns CDR1 SQVTM and CDR2 ANQGSEA. The CDR3 loop spans 11 amino acids. Trimming cost V 3 bases and J 5 bases, with 7 bases left between them. Here the CDR3 DNA reads TGCAGCGTTGATATGGGATATGGCTACACCTTC. It codes for CSVDMGYGYTF.

The gene calls are TRBV4-1 and TRBJ2-7; D may be TRBD1 (6 bases). The CDR3 loop spans 17 amino acids. Germline CDR1 reads MGHRA; CDR2 reads YSYEKL. V lost 2 bases and J 2 bases, leaving 19 bases between the germline ends. The CDR3 bases are TGCGCCAGCAGCCAAAACCCGTCGGGACACGTTACCTACGAGCAGTACTTC. Translated: CASSQNPSGHVTYEQYF.

V is TRBV5-1 and J is TRBJ2-7; TRBD2 matches 7 bases. The CDR3 is 13 amino acids. Germline values: CDR1 SGHRS, CDR2 YFSETQ. V shed 5 bases and J 5 bases; nucleotides not matched to a gene: 7. CDR3 in amino acids: CASRGEGADEQYF. The CDR3 DNA reads TGCGCCAGCAGGGGGGAGGGTGCCGACGAGCAGTACTTC. Full variable domain (outside the CDR3, taken from reference TRBV5-1 and TRBJ2-7): KAGVTQTPRYLIKTRGQQVTLSCSPISGHRSVSWYQQTPGQGLQFLFEYFSETQRNKGNFPGRFSGRQFSNSRSEMNVSTLELGDSALYLCASRGEGADEQYFGPGTRLTVT.

In its sample, this clonotype was seen once. The CDR3: CASQGIHSDTQYF. In DNA form, the CDR3 reads TGTGCCAGCCAGGGTATTCATTCAGATACGCAGTATTTT. J is TRBJ2-3 and V is TRBV6-5; perhaps TRBD1 as D (5 bases). Germline V gene data show CDR1 as MNHEY and CDR2 as SVGAGI. Trimming shortened V by 8 bases and J by 4 bases, and 13 bases separated the two germline ends. This CDR3 spans 13 amino acids.

This chain joins TRBV20-1 and TRBJ1-5; 7 positions match TRBD1. CDR3 size: 14 residues. Germline V CDR1 and CDR2: DFQATT, SNEGSKA (reference sequence). V lost 4 bases to trimming and J lost 5 bases; unmatched junction nucleotides: 8. The CDR3 DNA reads TGCAGTGCTACAGAGGGACAGACTTATCAGCCCCAGCATTTT. Encoded protein: CSATEGQTYQPQHF.

The chain combines TRBV9 with TRBJ2-3; 9 bases match TRBD2. Losses at the gene ends were 2 bases for V and 6 bases for J; bases not matched to a gene: 10. There are 16 residues in the CDR3. Germline V gene data show CDR1 as SGDLS and CDR2 as YYNGEE. This chain's CDR3 is CASSVTSGSFDDTQYF. DNA for the CDR3: TGTGCCAGCAGCGTGACTAGCGGTTCCTTCGATGATACGCAGTATTTT.

The chain combines TRBV4-1 with TRBJ2-5, with a weak D call TRBD1 (5 bases). Germline CDR1 MGHRA, CDR2 YSYEKL. Between the trimmed V and J ends, which lost 4 bases and 4 bases, there was a span of 13 bases. The CDR3 has 14 amino acids. The CDR3 here is CASSRSRGGETQYF. CDR3 coding DNA: TGCGCCAGCAGCCGGAGTAGGGGCGGAGAGACCCAGTACTTC.

In its sample, this clonotype was seen many times. The chain is built from TRBV10-3 and TRBJ2-5; no clear D gene. Germline V gives CDR1 ENHRY, CDR2 SYGVKD. This CDR3 comprises 12 residues. V was pared by 10 bases and J by 5 bases, with 14 bases between. The CDR3 loop is CATLAGSETQYF. CDR3 nucleotide sequence: TGTGCCACCCTGGCTGGATCGGAGACCCAGTACTTC.

This clonotype was recorded a few times. The chain carries TRBV29-1 and TRBJ1-1, with no clear D. CDR1 and CDR2 (germline): SQVTM, ANQGSEA. The CDR3 sequence is 12 residues long. V lost 3 bases, J lost 4 bases, and 9 bases lay in between. The CDR3 sequence: CSVELSGTEAFF. The DNA for the CDR3 is TGCAGCGTTGAGCTTAGCGGCACTGAAGCTTTCTTT.

This clonotype showed up just a few times. The chain combines TRBV7-3 with TRBJ2-7; 7 nucleotides align to TRBD2. The CDR3 has 15 residues. CDR1 SGHTA and CDR2 FQGTGA come from the germline V gene. V trimming: 1 base; J trimming: 2 bases; junction bases outside the gene matches: 5. CDR3 coding DNA: TGTGCCAGCAGCTTAATGGGCGGGAGTGCCTACGAGCAGTACTTC. It specifies CASSLMGGSAYEQYF.

The chain carries TRBV5-6 and TRBJ2-5, with 13 bases aligning to TRBD2. Germline lookup yields CDR1 SGHDT and CDR2 YYEEEE. V lost 4 bases and J lost 4; bases outside the gene matches: 10. This CDR3 region has 17 residues. CDR3 nucleotide sequence: TGTGCCAGCAGCCCGACTAGCGGGGGGCCCTCGGGAGAGACCCAGTACTTC. Encoded protein: CASSPTSGGPSGETQYF.

The rearrangement joins TRBV10-3 to TRBJ2-1, with D possibly being TRBD1 (6 bases). The germline V and J ends were trimmed by 9 bases and 7 bases, with 13 bases remaining between them. The CDR3 is 12 residues long. Germline V lookup: CDR1 ENHRY, CDR2 SYGVKD. CDR3 sequence: CAMTDSLNEQFF. The CDR3 region has the DNA TGTGCCATGACGGACAGCCTGAATGAGCAGTTCTTC.

The genes are TRBV4-1 and TRBJ2-5, with D tentatively TRBD1 (5 bases). Deletions cut 8 bases from V and 5 bases from J, with 12 bases between. The length of the CDR3 is 12 residues. Germline CDR1 and CDR2: MGHRA and YSYEKL. In DNA, the CDR3 is TGCGCCAGCCAGGGTTGGCGGGAGACCCAGTACTTC. As protein: CASQGWRETQYF.

This clonotype was recorded a few times. J is TRBJ2-2 and V is TRBV5-5; possibly TRBD1 for D (8 bases). Trimming took 5 bases from V and 3 from J, leaving 11 bases between them. Germline V gene lookup returns CDR1 SGHKS and CDR2 YYEKEE (reference sequence). This CDR3 region has 14 residues. CDR3 in DNA: TGTGCCAGCAGACAGGGGGGGGACACCGGGGAGCTGTTTTTT. This sequence encodes CASRQGGDTGELFF. Variable domain in full (rest from reference TRBV5-5 and TRBJ2-2): DAGVTQSPTHLIKTRGQQVTLRCSPISGHKSVSWYQQVLGQGPQFIFQYYEKEERGRGNFPDRFSARQFPNYSSELNVNALLLGDSALYLCASRQGGDTGELFFGEGSRLTVL.

This chain links TRBV13 with TRBJ1-1; D not certain. Between the trimmed V and J ends, which lost 3 bases and 1 base, there was a span of 9 bases. CDR1 and CDR2 from the germline V gene are PRHDT and FYEKMQ (reference sequence). The CDR3 sequence is 14 residues long. This CDR3 is CASSFYGPNTEAFF. CDR3 DNA sequence: TGTGCCAGCAGCTTTTACGGGCCGAACACTGAAGCTTTCTTT.

This clonotype was detected only a few times. The V and J genes are TRBV29-1 and TRBJ2-5, with 10 bases identical to TRBD1. The CDR3 totals 13 residues. V gave up 7 bases and J gave up 3 bases; unmatched junction bases: 5. Germline CDR1 reads SQVTM; CDR2 reads ANQGSEA. The CDR3 protein is CSATGGKKETQYF. The DNA of the CDR3 is TGCAGCGCGACAGGGGGCAAAAAAGAGACCCAGTACTTC.

This rearrangement joins TRBV10-3 to TRBJ2-7; no clear D. The CDR3 spans 13 residues. CDR1 ENHRY and CDR2 SYGVKD come from the germline V gene. V lost 0 bases, J lost 2 bases, and 5 bases lay in between. DNA of the CDR3: TGTGCCATCAGTGAGTCGGCTACCTACGAGCAGTACTTC. This codes for CAISESATYEQYF.

This clonotype appeared many times. The chain uses TRBV5-6 and TRBJ2-7; no reliable D call. V lost 5 bases and J 3 bases, leaving 9 bases between the germline ends. Germline CDR1 SGHDT, CDR2 YYEEEE. The CDR3 contains 12 residues. The CDR3 region is CASSLLLYEQYF. The DNA for the CDR3 is TGTGCCAGCAGTTTACTCCTCTACGAGCAGTACTTC.

This clonotype occurred a few times. The V and J genes are TRBV9 and TRBJ2-4, with 7 bases identical to TRBD2. V lost 4 bases and J lost 0; bases outside the gene matches: 10. Germline V gene lookup returns CDR1 SGDLS and CDR2 YYNGEE. The length of the CDR3 is 17 residues. CDR3 coding DNA: TGTGCCAGCAGCCCAGACCTGGGGGGGTTAGCCAAAAACATTCAGTACTTC. Translating gives CASSPDLGGLAKNIQYF.

This clonotype turned up a few times. The rearrangement uses TRBV24-1 and TRBJ2-3; D gene unclear. The CDR3 consists of 14 residues. The germline V gene encodes CDR1 KGHDR and CDR2 SFDVKD. The V gene lost 4 bases and the J gene lost 3 bases, with 10 bases spanning the gap. The CDR3 DNA is TGTGCCACCAGTGACCCAATCGGAACAGATACGCAGTATTTT. This sequence encodes CATSDPIGTDTQYF.

The chain joins TRBV6-2 or TRBV6-3 to TRBJ1-2; D is uncertain. V shed 6 bases and J shed 7 bases, with 6 bases lying between them. Germline V gene lookup returns CDR1 MNHEY and CDR2 SVGEGT. The CDR3 totals 10 residues. The DNA of the CDR3 is TGTGCCAGCAGGCACGTTGGCTACACCTTC. This encodes CASRHVGYTF.

The chain recombines TRBV27 with TRBJ2-1; weak D call: TRBD2 (5 bases). CDR3 length equals 13 residues. V was cut by 6 bases and J by 7 bases, with 13 bases left in between. Germline values: CDR1 MNHEY, CDR2 SMNVEV (reference sequence). The CDR3 spells CASSHGLGNEQFF. For the CDR3, the DNA is TGTGCCAGCAGCCACGGACTGGGAAATGAGCAGTTCTTC.

CDR3 loop: CSVAERRTGGTGELFF. Written as DNA, the CDR3 is TGCAGCGTCGCGGAACGTCGGACAGGGGGCACCGGGGAGCTGTTTTTT. The J gene is TRBJ2-2, the V gene TRBV29-1; the match to TRBD1 covers 10 bases. The V gene's germline CDR1 is SQVTM and CDR2 ANQGSEA. The V and J ends lost 6 bases and 4 bases, in that order; junction bases with no gene match: 11. The CDR3 length is 16 residues.